This is a list of T cell receptor beta chains from one sample in a study of blood T cell repertoires in COVID-19. Here immunoSEQ multiplex PCR was the method, and the copy in TCRdb shows in-frame clones only, minus some. Among tens of thousands of clones listed, roughly 84% were seen once. Sequencing used peripheral blood. The receptors were gathered from an elderly woman with active or convalescent COVID-19. The CDR3 runs from the conserved cysteine through the conserved F or W. The D gene is left open where the match is weak. Clone size is stated in some rows and not others, as once, few, many or a class when expanded.

j_gene: TRBJ1-1
d_gene: .
v_gene: TRBV7-9
abundance: .
CDR3aa: CASSQYLRDLTEAFF
CDR3nt: TGTGCCAGCAGCCAATACCTCAGGGACTTAACTGAAGCTTTCTTT

j_gene: TRBJ2-5
d_gene: .
v_gene: TRBV6-1
abundance: .
CDR3aa: CASGSTGIPQETQYF
CDR3nt: TGTGCCAGCGGAAGTACAGGAATTCCACAAGAGACCCAGTACTTC

j_gene: TRBJ1-2
d_gene: TRBD1
v_gene: TRBV24-1
abundance: .
CDR3aa: CATSDLGQMGYTF
CDR3nt: TGTGCCACCAGTGATCTGGGACAGATGGGCTACACCTTC

j_gene: TRBJ2-7
d_gene: .
v_gene: TRBV20-1
abundance: few
CDR3aa: CSARDGRGQYF
CDR3nt: TGCAGTGCTAGAGATGGGCGGGGTCAGTACTTC

j_gene: TRBJ2-7
d_gene: .
v_gene: TRBV27
abundance: .
CDR3aa: CASWDLNRVHEQYF
CDR3nt: TGTGCCAGCTGGGACCTAAACAGGGTTCACGAGCAGTACTTC

j_gene: TRBJ2-3
d_gene: .
v_gene: TRBV13
abundance: .
CDR3aa: CASSLEAGPADTQYF
CDR3nt: TGTGCCAGCAGCTTAGAGGCGGGGCCGGCAGATACGCAGTATTTT

j_gene: TRBJ2-5
d_gene: .
v_gene: TRBV6-5
abundance: .
CDR3aa: CASSRGAFQETQYF
CDR3nt: TGTGCCAGCTCTCGCGGGGCGTTTCAAGAGACCCAGTACTTC

j_gene: TRBJ2-7
d_gene: .
v_gene: TRBV28
abundance: .
CDR3aa: CASSFGAIEQYF
CDR3nt: TGTGCCAGCAGTTTTGGAGCCATCGAGCAGTACTTC

j_gene: TRBJ1-1
d_gene: .
v_gene: TRBV4-1
abundance: .
CDR3aa: CASSPVRWTEAFF
CDR3nt: TGCGCCAGCAGCCCCGTACGGTGGACTGAAGCTTTCTTT

j_gene: TRBJ1-5
d_gene: .
v_gene: TRBV3-1/TRBV3-2
abundance: once
CDR3aa: CASSQDRTNGQPQHF
CDR3nt: TGTGCCAGCAGCCAAGATCGAACCAACGGGCAGCCCCAGCATTTT

j_gene: TRBJ1-3
d_gene: TRBD1
v_gene: TRBV7-6
abundance: .
CDR3aa: CASSLAGRTGGNTIYF
CDR3nt: TGTGCCAGCAGCTTAGCGGGACGGACAGGGGGAAACACCATATATTTT

j_gene: TRBJ1-1
d_gene: .
v_gene: TRBV25-1
abundance: .
CDR3aa: CASSSTGDTEAFF
CDR3nt: TGTGCCAGCAGTAGCACGGGTGACACTGAAGCTTTCTTT

j_gene: TRBJ2-5
d_gene: .
v_gene: TRBV5-1
abundance: .
CDR3aa: CASRLQSFKETQYF
CDR3nt: TGCGCCAGCAGGTTGCAGTCCTTTAAAGAGACCCAGTACTTC

j_gene: TRBJ2-1
d_gene: TRBD2
v_gene: TRBV4-3
abundance: .
CDR3aa: CASSQVRGGQDNEQFF
CDR3nt: TGCGCCAGCAGCCAAGTTCGGGGGGGCCAGGACAATGAGCAGTTCTTC

j_gene: TRBJ2-2
d_gene: TRBD1
v_gene: TRBV19
abundance: .
CDR3aa: CASVAGQGAGELFF
CDR3nt: TGTGCCAGTGTAGCGGGACAGGGGGCCGGGGAGCTGTTTTTT

j_gene: TRBJ2-5
d_gene: TRBD2
v_gene: TRBV5-1
abundance: .
CDR3aa: CASSLVGGALETQYF
CDR3nt: TGCGCCAGCAGCTTGGTCGGGGGGGCCTTAGAGACCCAGTACTTC

j_gene: TRBJ1-1
d_gene: .
v_gene: TRBV29-1
abundance: .
CDR3aa: CSVDPGEVGIPEAFF
CDR3nt: TGCAGCGTTGACCCCGGTGAGGTTGGTATTCCTGAAGCTTTCTTT

j_gene: TRBJ1-2
d_gene: TRBD1
v_gene: TRBV28
abundance: .
CDR3aa: CASSFLPGQGTYGYTF
CDR3nt: TGTGCCAGCAGTTTTTTGCCGGGACAGGGGACCTATGGCTACACCTTC

j_gene: TRBJ1-2
d_gene: .
v_gene: TRBV9
abundance: once
CDR3aa: CASRRGFGYTF
CDR3nt: TGTGCCAGCAGGAGAGGGTTTGGCTACACCTTC

j_gene: TRBJ2-1
d_gene: TRBD2
v_gene: TRBV2
abundance: .
CDR3aa: CASSSRLALSYNEQFF
CDR3nt: TGTGCCAGCAGTTCCCGACTAGCCCTCTCCTACAATGAGCAGTTCTTC

j_gene: TRBJ1-3
d_gene: .
v_gene: TRBV5-1
abundance: once
CDR3aa: CASSTGPLSGNTIYF
CDR3nt: TGCGCCAGCAGCACTGGGCCACTCTCTGGAAACACCATATATTTT

j_gene: TRBJ1-1
d_gene: .
v_gene: TRBV14
abundance: .
CDR3aa: CASSQDVGHPSNTEAFF
CDR3nt: TGTGCCAGCAGCCAAGATGTCGGACACCCCTCGAACACTGAAGCTTTCTTT

j_gene: TRBJ1-4
d_gene: .
v_gene: TRBV28
abundance: .
CDR3aa: CASTHSSPGEKLFF
CDR3nt: TGTGCCAGCACCCACAGTTCGCCTGGTGAAAAACTGTTTTTT

j_gene: TRBJ2-2
d_gene: .
v_gene: TRBV18
abundance: .
CDR3aa: CASSPTGPYTGELFF
CDR3nt: TGTGCCAGCTCCCCGACAGGACCTTACACCGGGGAGCTGTTTTTT

j_gene: TRBJ1-6
d_gene: TRBD1
v_gene: TRBV5-1
abundance: .
CDR3aa: CASSFRTGDSPLHF
CDR3nt: TGCGCCAGCAGCTTCAGGACAGGGGATTCACCCCTCCACTTT